This TCR beta chain was documented in a study of cytomegalovirus exposure and HLA in healthy donors. Study-wide background: There were about 86 million unique TCRs (from HLA-typed donors) in an early data release. Study results and limitations: A later analysis revealed that TCR association rates differed between HLA loci, peaking at DRB1 and bottoming out at HLA-C. Indistinguishable V segments such as TRBV6-2 and TRBV6-3 were excluded. Information on immune exposure was restricted to one variable (CMV serostatus).

This CDR3 region has 14 residues. Trimming took 6 bases from V and 3 from J, leaving 9 bases between them. Germline V CDR1 and CDR2: MGHDK, SYGVNS. In the case of this clone: Its antigen is currently unknown.

Primers for the PCR totalled 60 Vbeta and 13 Jbeta. Profiling relied on immunoSEQ multiplex PCR, and the TCRdb table lists in-frame clones only, not all of them. With 170,000 or so clones in the sample, the ten largest clones hold roughly 2%. This receptor was obtained from a man aged 25 to 45 in good health and CMV-seronegative. This rearrangement joins TRBV25-1 to TRBJ1-6; D is unresolved. The source material was PBMCs. The CDR3 DNA reads as TGTGCCAGCAGCGCGGCGGGCTATAATTCACCCCTCCACTTT. Translating it yields CASSAAGYNSPLHF.